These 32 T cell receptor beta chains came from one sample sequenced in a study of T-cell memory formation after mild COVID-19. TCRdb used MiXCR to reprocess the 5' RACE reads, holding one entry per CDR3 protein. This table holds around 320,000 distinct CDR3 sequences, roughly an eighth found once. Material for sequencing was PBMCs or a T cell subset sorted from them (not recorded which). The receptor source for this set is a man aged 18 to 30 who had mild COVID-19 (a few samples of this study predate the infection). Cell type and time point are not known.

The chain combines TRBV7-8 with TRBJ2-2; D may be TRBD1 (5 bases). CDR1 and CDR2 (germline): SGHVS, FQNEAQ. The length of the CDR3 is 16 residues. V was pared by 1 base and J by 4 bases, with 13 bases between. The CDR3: CASSLGGRALTGELFF. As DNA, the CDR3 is TGTGCCAGCAGCTTAGGGGGCCGGGCCCTCACCGGGGAGCTGTTTTTT.

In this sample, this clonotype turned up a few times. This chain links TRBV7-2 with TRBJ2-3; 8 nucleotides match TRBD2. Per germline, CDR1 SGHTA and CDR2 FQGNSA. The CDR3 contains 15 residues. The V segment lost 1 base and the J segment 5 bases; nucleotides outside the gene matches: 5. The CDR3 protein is CASSLDGGAVDTQYF. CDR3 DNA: TGTGCCAGCAGCTTAGACGGGGGGGCGGTAGATACGCAGTATTTT.

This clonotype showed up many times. CDR3 residues: CASSPTGTGETGELFF. The DNA for the CDR3 is TGTGCCAGCAGTCCGACCGGGACAGGGGAAACCGGGGAGCTGTTTTTT. The chain links TRBV12-3 or TRBV12-4 to TRBJ2-2; 10 bases are shared with TRBD1. CDR3 length: 16 amino acids. V gave up 5 bases and J gave up 5 bases; unmatched junction bases: 8.

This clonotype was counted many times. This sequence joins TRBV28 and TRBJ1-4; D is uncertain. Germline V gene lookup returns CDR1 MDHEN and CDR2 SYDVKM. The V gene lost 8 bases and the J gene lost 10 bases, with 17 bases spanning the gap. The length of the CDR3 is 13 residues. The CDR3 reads CASGDGVRRKLFF. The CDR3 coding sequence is TGTGCCAGCGGAGACGGTGTTCGTAGAAAACTGTTTTTT. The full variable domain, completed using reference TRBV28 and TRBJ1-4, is DVKVTQSSRYLVKRTGEKVFLECVQDMDHENMFWYRQDPGLGLRLIYFSYDVKMKEKGDIPEGYSVSREKKERFSLILESASTNQTSMYLCASGDGVRRKLFFGSGTQLSVL.

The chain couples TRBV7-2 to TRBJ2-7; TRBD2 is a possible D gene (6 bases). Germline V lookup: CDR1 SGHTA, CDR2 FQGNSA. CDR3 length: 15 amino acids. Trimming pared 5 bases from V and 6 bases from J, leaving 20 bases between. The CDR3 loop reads CASSAGWGVRGEQYV. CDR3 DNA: TGTGCCAGCAGCGCTGGATGGGGGGTGCGGGGCGAGCAGTACGTC.

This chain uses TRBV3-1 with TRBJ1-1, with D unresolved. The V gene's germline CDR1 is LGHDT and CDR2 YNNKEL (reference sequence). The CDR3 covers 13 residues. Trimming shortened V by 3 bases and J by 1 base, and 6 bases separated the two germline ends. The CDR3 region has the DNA TGTGCCAGCAGCCAGAACGAGAACACTGAAGCTTTCTTT. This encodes CASSQNENTEAFF. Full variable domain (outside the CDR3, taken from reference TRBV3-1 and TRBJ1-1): DTAVSQTPKYLVTQMGNDKSIKCEQNLGHDTMYWYKQDSKKFLKIMFSYNNKELIINETVPNRFSPKSPDKAHLNLHINSLELGDSAVYFCASSQNENTEAFFGQGTRLTVV.

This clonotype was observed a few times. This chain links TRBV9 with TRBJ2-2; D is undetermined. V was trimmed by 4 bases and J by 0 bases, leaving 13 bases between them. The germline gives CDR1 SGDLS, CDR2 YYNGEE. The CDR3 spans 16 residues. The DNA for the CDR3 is TGTGCCAGCAGCCCTACCCTAAGGGCGAACACCGGGGAGCTGTTTTTT. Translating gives CASSPTLRANTGELFF.

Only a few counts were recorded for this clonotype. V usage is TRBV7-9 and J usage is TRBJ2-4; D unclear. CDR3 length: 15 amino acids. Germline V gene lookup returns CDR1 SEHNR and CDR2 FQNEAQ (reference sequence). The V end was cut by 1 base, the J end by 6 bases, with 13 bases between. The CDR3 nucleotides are TGTGCCAGCAGCTTAGTATCCTTGTCCTTAAACATTCAGTACTTC. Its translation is CASSLVSLSLNIQYF.

The CDR3 DNA reads as TGTGCCAGCAGTTCCCTGACAGGGGTTTGGGGCTACACCTTC. Amino acid sequence: CASSSLTGVWGYTF. V and J are TRBV12-3 or TRBV12-4 and TRBJ1-2, with 8 bases matching TRBD1. V lost 4 bases to trimming and J lost 8 bases; unmatched junction nucleotides: 9. The CDR3 loop spans 14 amino acids.

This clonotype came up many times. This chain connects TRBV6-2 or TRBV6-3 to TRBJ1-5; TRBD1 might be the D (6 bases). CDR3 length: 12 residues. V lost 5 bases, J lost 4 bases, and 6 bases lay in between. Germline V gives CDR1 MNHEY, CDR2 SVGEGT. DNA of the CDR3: TGTGCCAGCAGTGACAGGAATCAGCCCCAGCATTTT. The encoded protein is CASSDRNQPQHF.

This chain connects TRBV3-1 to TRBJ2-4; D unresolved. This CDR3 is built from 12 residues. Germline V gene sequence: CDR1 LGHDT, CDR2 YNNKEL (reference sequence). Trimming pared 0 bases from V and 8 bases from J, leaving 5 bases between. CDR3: CASSQDFHIQYF. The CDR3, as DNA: TGTGCCAGCAGCCAAGATTTTCACATTCAGTACTTC.

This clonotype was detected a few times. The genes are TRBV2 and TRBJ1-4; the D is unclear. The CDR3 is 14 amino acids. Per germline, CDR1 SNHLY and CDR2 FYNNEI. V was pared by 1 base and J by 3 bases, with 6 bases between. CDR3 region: CASSEVTANEKLFF. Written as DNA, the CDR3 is TGTGCCAGCAGTGAAGTAACCGCTAATGAAAAACTGTTTTTT.

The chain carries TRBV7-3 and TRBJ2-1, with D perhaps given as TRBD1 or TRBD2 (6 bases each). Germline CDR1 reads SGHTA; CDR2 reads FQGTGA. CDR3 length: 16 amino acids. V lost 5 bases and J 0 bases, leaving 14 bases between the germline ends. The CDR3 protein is CASSDRGASSYNEQFF. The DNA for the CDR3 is TGTGCCAGCAGCGATAGGGGGGCGAGCTCCTACAATGAGCAGTTCTTC.

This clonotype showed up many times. DNA of the CDR3: TGTGCCAGCAGCTGGACGGGAGCCTCCTACGAGCAGTACTTC. Translation gives CASSWTGASYEQYF. This chain joins TRBV7-2 and TRBJ2-7, with D perhaps matching TRBD2 (6 bases). CDR1 and CDR2 from the germline V gene are SGHTA and FQGNSA. The CDR3 length is 14 residues. The V and J ends lost 4 bases and 0 bases respectively, with 10 bases between them.

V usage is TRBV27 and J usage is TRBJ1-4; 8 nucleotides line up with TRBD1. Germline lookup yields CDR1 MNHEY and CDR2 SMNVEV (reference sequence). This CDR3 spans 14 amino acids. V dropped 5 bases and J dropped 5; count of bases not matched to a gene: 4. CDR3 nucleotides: TGTGCCAGCAGTCTCAGGGGGCTAAATGAAAAACTGTTTTTT. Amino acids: CASSLRGLNEKLFF.

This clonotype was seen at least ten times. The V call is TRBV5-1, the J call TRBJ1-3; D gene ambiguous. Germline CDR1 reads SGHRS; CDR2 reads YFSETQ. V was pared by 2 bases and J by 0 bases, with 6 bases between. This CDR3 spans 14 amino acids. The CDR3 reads CASSLGSSGNTIYF. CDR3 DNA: TGCGCCAGCAGCTTAGGGAGCTCTGGAAACACCATATATTTT.

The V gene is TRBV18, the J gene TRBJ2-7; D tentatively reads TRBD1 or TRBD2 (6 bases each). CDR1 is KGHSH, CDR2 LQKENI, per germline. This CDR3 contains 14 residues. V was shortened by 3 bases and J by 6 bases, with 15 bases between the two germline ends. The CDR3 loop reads CASSPLGGYGEQYV. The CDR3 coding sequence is TGTGCCAGCTCACCCTTGGGGGGCTATGGCGAGCAGTACGTC.

The CDR3 bases are TGTGCCAGCAGCTTAGACAACACTGAAGCTTTCTTT. This sequence encodes CASSLDNTEAFF. V is TRBV7-2 and J is TRBJ1-1; unclear D gene. The CDR3 runs 12 residues. The V end was cut by 1 base, the J end by 2 bases, with 2 bases between. Per the germline V gene, CDR1 is SGHTA and CDR2 is FQGNSA.

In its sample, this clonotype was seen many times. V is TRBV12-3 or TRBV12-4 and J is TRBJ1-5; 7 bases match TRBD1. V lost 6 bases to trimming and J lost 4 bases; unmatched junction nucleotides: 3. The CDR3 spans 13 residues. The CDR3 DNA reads TGTGCCAGCAGCGGACAGGATAATCAGCCCCAGCATTTT. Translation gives CASSGQDNQPQHF.

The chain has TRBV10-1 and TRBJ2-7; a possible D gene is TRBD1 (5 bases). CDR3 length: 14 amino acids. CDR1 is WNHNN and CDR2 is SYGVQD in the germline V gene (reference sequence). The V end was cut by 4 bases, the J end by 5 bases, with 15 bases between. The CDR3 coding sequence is TGCGCCAGCAGTGGACAGCCTCCTGTCCACGAGCAGTACTTC. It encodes CASSGQPPVHEQYF.

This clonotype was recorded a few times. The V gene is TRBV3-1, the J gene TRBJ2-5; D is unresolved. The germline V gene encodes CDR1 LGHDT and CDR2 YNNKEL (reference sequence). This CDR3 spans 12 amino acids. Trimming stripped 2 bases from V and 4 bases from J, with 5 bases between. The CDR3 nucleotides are TGTGCCAGCAGCCAAAGTGGAGAGACCCAGTACTTC. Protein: CASSQSGETQYF.

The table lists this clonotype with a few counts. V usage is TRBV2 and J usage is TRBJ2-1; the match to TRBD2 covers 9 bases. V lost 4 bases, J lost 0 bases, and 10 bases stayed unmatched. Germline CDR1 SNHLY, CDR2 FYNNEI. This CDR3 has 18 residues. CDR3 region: CASSGGGASFSSYNEQFF. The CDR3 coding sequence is TGTGCCAGCAGTGGCGGGGGGGCCTCCTTTAGCTCCTACAATGAGCAGTTCTTC.

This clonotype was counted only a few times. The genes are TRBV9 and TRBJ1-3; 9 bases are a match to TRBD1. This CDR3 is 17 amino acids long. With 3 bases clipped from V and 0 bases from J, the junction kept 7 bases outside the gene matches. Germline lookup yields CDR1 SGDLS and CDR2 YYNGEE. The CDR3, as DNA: TGTGCCAGCAGCGACGGGACAGGGCACCACTCTGGAAACACCATATATTTT. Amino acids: CASSDGTGHHSGNTIYF.

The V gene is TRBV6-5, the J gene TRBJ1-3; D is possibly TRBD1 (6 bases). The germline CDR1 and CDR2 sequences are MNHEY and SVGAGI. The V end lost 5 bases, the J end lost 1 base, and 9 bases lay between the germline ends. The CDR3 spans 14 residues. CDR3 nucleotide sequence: TGTGCCAGCAGTGGAGGGGGTTCTGGAAACACCATATATTTT. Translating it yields CASSGGGSGNTIYF.

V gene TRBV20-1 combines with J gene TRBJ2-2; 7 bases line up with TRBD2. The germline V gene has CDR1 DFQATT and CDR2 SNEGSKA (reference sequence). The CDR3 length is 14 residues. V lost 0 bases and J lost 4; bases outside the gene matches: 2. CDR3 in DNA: TGCAGTGCTAGAGAGGGGGGGATCACCGGGGAGCTGTTTTTT. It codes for CSAREGGITGELFF.

The CDR3 DNA reads TGCGCCAGCAGCCAAGTCTCCGGGGGCGGCACAGATACGCAGTATTTT. Translating it yields CASSQVSGGGTDTQYF. This chain links TRBV4-1 with TRBJ2-3, with D perhaps TRBD1 or TRBD2 (6 bases each). V lost 1 base to trimming and J lost 1 base, with 12 bases between them. CDR3 length: 16 residues. Looked up from germline, CDR1 is MGHRA and CDR2 is YSYEKL.

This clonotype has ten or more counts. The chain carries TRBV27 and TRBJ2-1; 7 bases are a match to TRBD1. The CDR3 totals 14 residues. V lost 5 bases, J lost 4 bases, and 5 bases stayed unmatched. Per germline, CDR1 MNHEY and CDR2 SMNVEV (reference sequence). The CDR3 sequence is CASSPMGQYNEQFF. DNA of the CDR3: TGTGCCAGCAGTCCCATGGGACAGTACAATGAGCAGTTCTTC.

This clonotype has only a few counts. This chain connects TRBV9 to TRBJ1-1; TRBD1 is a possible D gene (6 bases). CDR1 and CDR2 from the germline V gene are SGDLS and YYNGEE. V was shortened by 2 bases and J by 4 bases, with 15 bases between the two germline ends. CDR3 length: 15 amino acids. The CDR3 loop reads CASSVLQGIGTEAFF. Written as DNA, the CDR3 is TGTGCCAGCAGCGTCTTACAGGGAATTGGCACTGAAGCTTTCTTT.

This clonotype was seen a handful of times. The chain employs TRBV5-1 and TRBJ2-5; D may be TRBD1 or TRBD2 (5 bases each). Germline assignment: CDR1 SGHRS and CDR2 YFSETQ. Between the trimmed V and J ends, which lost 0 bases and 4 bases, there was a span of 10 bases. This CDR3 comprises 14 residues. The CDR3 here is CASSLGDSGETQYF. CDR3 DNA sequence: TGCGCCAGCAGCTTGGGCGACAGCGGAGAGACCCAGTACTTC.

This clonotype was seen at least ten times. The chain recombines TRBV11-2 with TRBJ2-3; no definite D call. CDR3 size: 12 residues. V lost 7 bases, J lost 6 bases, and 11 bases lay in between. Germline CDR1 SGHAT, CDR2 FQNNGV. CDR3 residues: CASTWALDTQYF. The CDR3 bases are TGTGCCAGCACATGGGCCTTGGATACGCAGTATTTT.

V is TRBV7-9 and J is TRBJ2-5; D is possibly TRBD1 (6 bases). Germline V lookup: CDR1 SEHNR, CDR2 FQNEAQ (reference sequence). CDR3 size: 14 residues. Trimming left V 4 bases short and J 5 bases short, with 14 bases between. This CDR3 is CASSSRTATETQYF. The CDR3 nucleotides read TGTGCCAGCAGCTCCAGGACAGCGACGGAGACCCAGTACTTC.

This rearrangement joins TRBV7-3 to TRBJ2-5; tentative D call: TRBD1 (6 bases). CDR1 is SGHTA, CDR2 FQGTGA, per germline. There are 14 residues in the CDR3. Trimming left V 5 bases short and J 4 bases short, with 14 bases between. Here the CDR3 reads CASSPMGAVETQYF. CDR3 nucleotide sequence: TGTGCCAGCAGCCCGATGGGGGCGGTAGAGACCCAGTACTTC.